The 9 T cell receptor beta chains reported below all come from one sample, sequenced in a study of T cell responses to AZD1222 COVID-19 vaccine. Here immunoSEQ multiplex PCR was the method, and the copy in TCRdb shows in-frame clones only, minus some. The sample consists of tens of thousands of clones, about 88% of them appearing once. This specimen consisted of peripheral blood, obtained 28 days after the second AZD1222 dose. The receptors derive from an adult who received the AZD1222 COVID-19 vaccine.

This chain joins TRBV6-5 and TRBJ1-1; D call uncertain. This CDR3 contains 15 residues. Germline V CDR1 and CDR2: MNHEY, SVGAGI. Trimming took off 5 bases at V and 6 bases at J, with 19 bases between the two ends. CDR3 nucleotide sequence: TGTGCCAGCAGTCCCTCCAGGAATTACTGGGCTGAAGCTTTCTTT. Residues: CASSPSRNYWAEAFF.

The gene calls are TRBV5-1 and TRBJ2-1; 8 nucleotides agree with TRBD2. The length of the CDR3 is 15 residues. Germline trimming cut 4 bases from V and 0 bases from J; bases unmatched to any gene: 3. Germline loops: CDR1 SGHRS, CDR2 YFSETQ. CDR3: CASSRSGSSYNEQFF. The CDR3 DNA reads TGCGCCAGCAGCCGGAGCGGGAGCTCCTACAATGAGCAGTTCTTC. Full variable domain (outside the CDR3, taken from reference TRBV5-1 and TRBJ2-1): KAGVTQTPRYLIKTRGQQVTLSCSPISGHRSVSWYQQTPGQGLQFLFEYFSETQRNKGNFPGRFSGRQFSNSRSEMNVSTLELGDSALYLCASSRSGSSYNEQFFGPGTRLTVL.

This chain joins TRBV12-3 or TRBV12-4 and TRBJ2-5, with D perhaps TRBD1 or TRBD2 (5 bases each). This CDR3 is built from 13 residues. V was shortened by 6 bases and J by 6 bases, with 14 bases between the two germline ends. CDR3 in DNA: TGTGCCAGCAGCACTCCCACGGGGCAGACCCAGTACTTC. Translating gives CASSTPTGQTQYF.

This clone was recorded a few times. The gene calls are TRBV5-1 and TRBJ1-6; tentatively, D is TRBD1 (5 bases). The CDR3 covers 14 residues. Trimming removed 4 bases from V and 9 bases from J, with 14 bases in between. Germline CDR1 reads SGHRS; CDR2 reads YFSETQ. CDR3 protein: CASSERAGPSPLHF. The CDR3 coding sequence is TGCGCCAGCAGCGAACGGGCAGGGCCTTCACCCCTCCACTTT.

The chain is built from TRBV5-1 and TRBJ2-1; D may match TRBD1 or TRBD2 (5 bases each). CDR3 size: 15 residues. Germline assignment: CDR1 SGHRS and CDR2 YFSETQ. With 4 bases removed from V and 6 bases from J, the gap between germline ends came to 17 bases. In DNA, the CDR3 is TGCGCCAGCAGCGTTGGGACCAGCTGGGTCAATGAGCAGTTCTTC. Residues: CASSVGTSWVNEQFF.

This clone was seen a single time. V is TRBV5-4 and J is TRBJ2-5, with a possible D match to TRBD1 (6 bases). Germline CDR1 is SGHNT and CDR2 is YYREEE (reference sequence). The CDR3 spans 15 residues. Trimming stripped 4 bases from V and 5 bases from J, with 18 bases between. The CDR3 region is CASSLIRGRGETQYF. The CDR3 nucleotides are TGTGCCAGCAGCCTGATTAGGGGGAGAGGGGAGACCCAGTACTTC.

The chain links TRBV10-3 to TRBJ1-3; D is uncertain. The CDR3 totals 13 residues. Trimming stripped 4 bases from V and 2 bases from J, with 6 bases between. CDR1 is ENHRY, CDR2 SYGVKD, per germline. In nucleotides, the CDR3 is TGTGCCATCAGTGTCGGGGCTGGAAACACCATATATTTT. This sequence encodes CAISVGAGNTIYF.

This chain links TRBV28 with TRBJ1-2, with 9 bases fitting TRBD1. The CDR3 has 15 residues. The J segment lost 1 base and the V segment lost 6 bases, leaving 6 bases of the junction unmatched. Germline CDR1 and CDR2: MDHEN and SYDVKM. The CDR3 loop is CASSLGTGLNYGYTF. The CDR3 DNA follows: TGTGCCAGCAGCCTCGGGACAGGGCTTAACTATGGCTACACCTTC.

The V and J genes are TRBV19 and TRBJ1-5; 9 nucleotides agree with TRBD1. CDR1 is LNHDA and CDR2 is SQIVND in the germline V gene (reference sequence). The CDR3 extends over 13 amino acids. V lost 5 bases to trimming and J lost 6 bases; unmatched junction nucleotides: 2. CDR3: CASSVTGGQPQHF. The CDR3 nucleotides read TGTGCCAGTAGTGTGACAGGGGGTCAGCCCCAGCATTTT. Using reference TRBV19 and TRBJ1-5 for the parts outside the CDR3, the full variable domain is DGGITQSPKYLFRKEGQNVTLSCEQNLNHDAMYWYRQDPGQGLRLIYYSQIVNDFQKGDIAEGYSVSREKKESFPLTVTSAQKNPTAFYLCASSVTGGQPQHFGDGTRLSIL.